Listed below are T cell receptor beta chains from one sample, sequenced in a study of tumor-infiltrating lymphocytes in primary liver carcinoma. MiXCR, applied by TCRdb to the multiplex PCR reads, yields one record per CDR3 protein. In the table there are more than 90,000 distinct CDR3 sequences, approximately 70% of which are singletons. Sequencing input: liver tumor tissue from sampling region 2. These receptors all come from a woman aged 60 to 75 with primary liver carcinoma and hepatitis B virus infection. CDR3s leave out the opening cysteine and the closing phenylalanine or tryptophan. The size entry is marked missing in some rows and otherwise reads once, few, many or a size class.

NA,TRBV14,TRBJ2-3,ASSQARGWQDTQY
NA,TRBV28,TRBJ1-2,ASSPAQGGRGYGYT
few,TRBV7-9,TRBJ1-2,ASSSQHGSEGYT
NA,TRBV5-1,TRBJ1-2,ASTAGDMNYGYI
NA,TRBV12-3/TRBV12-4,TRBJ1-1,ASRATGGLSEAI
NA,TRBV11-2,TRBJ2-1,TSSPDSRYRKQF
many,TRBV7-8,TRBJ1-1,ASSIHSWGTEAF
NA,TRBV4-2,TRBJ2-1,ASNQDRTCRNEQF
few,TRBV11-2,TRBJ2-2,ASSPPQGPIGELF
few,TRBV5-4,TRBJ2-7,ASSHGQAYEQY
many,TRBV29-1,TRBJ2-1,SVGRGFNYNERF
many,TRBV29-1,TRBJ1-3,SVEDRIFGNTIY
NA,TRBV29-1,TRBJ2-6,SAQRAYGANVLT
NA,TRBV28,TRBJ2-3,ASSSAGGITDTQY
NA,TRBV5-5,TRBJ2-7,VSSHGLAGAYEQY
few,TRBV7-6,TRBJ2-2,ASSLFRGSGELF
many,TRBV28,TRBJ2-7,ASRLRSSVSYEQY
NA,TRBV5-5,TRBJ2-3,ASSLGVAGVADTKY
few,TRBV11-3,TRBJ2-3,VSSFRTSTDTQY
NA,TRBV6-5,TRBJ1-1,VSSRAALGGAF